The next 4 T cell receptor beta chains were all read from a single sample in a study of CD8 T cells in Susac syndrome. Reverse transcription used roughly 0.45 to 1 ug RNA and random hexamers. TCRdb independently ran MiXCR on the immunoSEQ multiplex PCR reads; one entry per CDR3 protein. The data show 200,000 or so distinct CDR3 sequences, about 95% seen once. The specimen sequenced was CD4+ T cells from PBMCs. The receptors were gathered from a human donor with multiple sclerosis.

V gene TRBV20-1 combines with J gene TRBJ2-5, with 9 positions matching TRBD1. The V and J ends lost 7 bases and 5 bases, in that order; junction bases with no gene match: 8. CDR3 size: 13 residues. Germline V gene data show CDR1 as DFQATT and CDR2 as SNEGSKA (reference sequence). The CDR3 DNA is TGCAGTGTCCCACAGGGGGCAGGGGAGACCCAGTACTTC. Translation: CSVPQGAGETQYF.

The rearrangement uses TRBV5-6 and TRBJ1-1; no clear D. The CDR3 contains 14 residues. Germline V gives CDR1 SGHDT, CDR2 YYEEEE. Trimming pared 1 base from V and 4 bases from J, leaving 11 bases between. The CDR3 sequence: CASSLYSGSTEAFF. CDR3 DNA: TGTGCCAGCAGCTTGTATAGTGGGAGCACTGAAGCTTTCTTT.

This chain links TRBV29-1 with TRBJ1-2; TRBD1 is a possible D gene (5 bases). V gave up 6 bases and J gave up 3 bases, with 11 bases separating them. Germline CDR1 SQVTM, CDR2 ANQGSEA. The CDR3 is 12 amino acids. The CDR3 bases are TGCAGCGTGGTACGGGGCGACTATGGCTACACCTTC. Its protein is CSVVRGDYGYTF.

As concerns this clonotype: One junction end disagrees with the germline gene, perhaps due to a read error. V is TRBV7-8 and J is TRBJ2-7, with D unresolved. The CDR3 length is 17 residues. Germline loops: CDR1 SGHVS, CDR2 FQNEAQ. The chain's CDR3 is CASNLISDAAASYEQYF. The CDR3 nucleotides are TGTGCCAGCAACTTAATATCTGACGCAGCCGCCTCCTACGAGCAGTACTTC. Full variable domain (rest looked up from reference TRBV7-8 and TRBJ2-7): GAGVSQSPRYKVAKRGQDVALRCDPISGHVSLFWYQQALGQGPEFLTYFQNEAQLDKSGLPSDRFFAERPEGSVSTLKIQRTQQEDSAVYLCASNLISDAAASYEQYFGPGTRLTVT.